One sample yielded the 18 T cell receptor beta chains listed below, sequenced in a study of T cell responses to AZD1222 COVID-19 vaccine. Sequenced by immunoSEQ multiplex PCR; TCRdb stores in-frame clones only, minus some. Of roughly 150,000 clones in the sample, 80% to 90% were seen once. The specimen was peripheral blood, collected after recovery from COVID-19. The receptors were sampled from an adult who had recovered from COVID-19.

This clone has more than one count but fewer than ten. The chain uses TRBV5-1 and TRBJ1-3; no clear D. The CDR3 sequence is 15 residues long. Germline V CDR1 and CDR2: SGHRS, YFSETQ. Deletions cut 2 bases from V and 0 bases from J, with 9 bases between. The CDR3 DNA is TGCGCCAGCAGCTTAACTAGTTCCTCTGGAAACACCATATATTTT. Translation: CASSLTSSSGNTIYF.

The rearrangement links TRBV6-1 to TRBJ1-5; D is unresolved. CDR1 and CDR2 from the germline V gene are MNHNS and SASEGT. The CDR3 totals 13 residues. V was cut by 3 bases and J by 5 bases, with 8 bases left in between. The CDR3 here is CASSEMKDQPQHF. CDR3 DNA sequence: TGTGCCAGCAGTGAGATGAAGGATCAGCCCCAGCATTTT.

The V gene is TRBV28, the J gene TRBJ2-3; 7 bases fit TRBD2. Per germline, CDR1 MDHEN and CDR2 SYDVKM. V lost 9 bases and J lost 6; bases outside the gene matches: 12. This CDR3 has 14 residues. CDR3 residues: CARVAGLTGDTQYF. The CDR3 region has the DNA TGTGCCAGGGTAGCGGGTCTCACCGGGGATACGCAGTATTTT.

This clone was detected only a few times. The CDR3 reads CASSPGNYGYTF. Written as DNA, the CDR3 is TGTGCCAGCAGTCCGGGGAACTATGGCTACACCTTC. The chain joins TRBV2 to TRBJ1-2; D ambiguous. V was trimmed by 5 bases and J by 2 bases, leaving 6 bases between them. Germline loops: CDR1 SNHLY, CDR2 FYNNEI. The length of the CDR3 is 12 residues.

The chain couples TRBV5-1 to TRBJ1-6, with D unresolved. Germline CDR1 SGHRS, CDR2 YFSETQ. CDR3 length: 15 residues. Trimming shortened V by 0 bases and J by 3 bases, and 7 bases separated the two germline ends. The CDR3 loop is CASSLAGSYNSPLHF. The CDR3 nucleotides read TGCGCCAGCAGCTTGGCTGGCAGCTATAATTCACCCCTCCACTTT.

This chain connects TRBV5-1 to TRBJ2-1; D is possibly TRBD2 (6 bases). The CDR3 covers 17 residues. V was shortened by 3 bases and J by 5 bases, with 21 bases between the two germline ends. Per germline, CDR1 SGHRS and CDR2 YFSETQ. CDR3 in amino acids: CASSSLLGGTLNNEQFF. In DNA form, the CDR3 reads TGCGCCAGCAGCTCCCTCCTAGGCGGGACGTTAAACAATGAGCAGTTCTTC.

The chain recombines TRBV11-3 with TRBJ2-1; weak D call: TRBD1 (5 bases). Between the trimmed V and J ends, which lost 4 bases and 12 bases, there was a span of 10 bases. This CDR3 has 11 residues. Germline V CDR1 and CDR2: SGHNT, YENEEA. The CDR3 reads CASSSGMVQFF. The CDR3 DNA is TGTGCCAGCAGCTCAGGGATGGTGCAGTTCTTC.

V gene TRBV4-1 combines with J gene TRBJ2-7; 11 nucleotides line up with TRBD1. This CDR3 contains 16 residues. CDR1 MGHRA and CDR2 YSYEKL come from the germline V gene. V shed 2 bases and J 0 bases; nucleotides not matched to a gene: 3. Here the CDR3 DNA reads TGCGCCAGCAGCCAATCTGGGACAGGGGGCTCCTACGAGCAGTACTTC. Residues: CASSQSGTGGSYEQYF.

CDR3 nucleotide sequence: TGTGCCTTTGGGCGGGGGGGGTACAATGAGCAGTTCTTC. This encodes CAFGRGGYNEQFF. The chain carries TRBV28 and TRBJ2-1, with TRBD2 matching 9 bases. This CDR3 region has 13 residues. Germline CDR1 reads MDHEN; CDR2 reads SYDVKM. Trimming at V came to 11 bases and at J to 4 bases, leaving 6 bases not matched to a gene. The full variable domain, in which reference TRBV28 and TRBJ2-1 provide the parts outside the CDR3, is DVKVTQSSRYLVKRTGEKVFLECVQDMDHENMFWYRQDPGLGLRLIYFSYDVKMKEKGDIPEGYSVSREKKERFSLILESASTNQTSMYLCAFGRGGYNEQFFGPGTRLTVL.

Only one count was recorded for this clone. The chain is built from TRBV6-5 and TRBJ2-3; TRBD2 matches at 8 bases. Unmatched junction bases numbered 7, after V lost 2 bases and J lost 6 bases. CDR3 length equals 15 residues. CDR1 MNHEY and CDR2 SVGAGI come from the germline V gene. The CDR3 spells CASSYRAGGADTQYF. The DNA for the CDR3 is TGTGCCAGCAGTTACCGCGCGGGGGGCGCCGATACGCAGTATTTT.

Points on this clone: Germline and junction disagree at one end, which may indicate a read error. The chain couples TRBV7-6 to TRBJ2-7, with 8 positions matching TRBD2. This CDR3 is 17 amino acids long. CDR1 is SGHVS and CDR2 is FNYEAQ in the germline V gene. DNA of the CDR3: TGTGCCAGCAGCTTAGGTACTAGCGGCTCCCCCTCCTCCGAGCAGTACTTC. This gives the protein CASSLGTSGSPSSEQYF.

This clone was detected once. The chain uses TRBV5-1 and TRBJ2-5; D not resolved. The CDR3 length is 15 residues. Between the trimmed V and J ends, which lost 0 bases and 3 bases, there was a span of 12 bases. The germline V gene has CDR1 SGHRS and CDR2 YFSETQ. The CDR3 DNA follows: TGCGCCAGCAGCTTGGCCCAGGCAGGTGAAGAGACCCAGTACTTC. Translating it yields CASSLAQAGEETQYF.

The chain links TRBV6-1 to TRBJ1-1; D gene unclear. The V and J ends lost 1 base and 10 bases respectively, with 10 bases between them. CDR3 length: 12 residues. CDR1 is MNHNS, CDR2 SASEGT, per germline. Here the CDR3 reads CASSEGRQVAFF. In DNA, the CDR3 is TGTGCCAGCAGTGAAGGGAGGCAAGTAGCTTTCTTT.

V usage is TRBV5-1 and J usage is TRBJ1-1; possible D gene TRBD1, 5 bases. The CDR3 is 11 residues long. V was pared by 7 bases and J by 7 bases, with 11 bases between. CDR1 SGHRS and CDR2 YFSETQ come from the germline V gene. The DNA for the CDR3 is TGCGCCAGCGGGGGAGGGGATGAAGCTTTCTTT. Translating gives CASGGGDEAFF. Supplemented by reference TRBV5-1 and TRBJ1-1, the full variable domain reads KAGVTQTPRYLIKTRGQQVTLSCSPISGHRSVSWYQQTPGQGLQFLFEYFSETQRNKGNFPGRFSGRQFSNSRSEMNVSTLELGDSALYLCASGGGDEAFFGQGTRLTVV.

The gene calls are TRBV10-1 and TRBJ2-7; 9 nucleotides line up with TRBD1. Germline V gene lookup returns CDR1 WNHNN and CDR2 SYGVQD (reference sequence). This CDR3 region has 16 residues. After removal of 4 bases from V and 0 bases from J, the junction contained 7 bases not matched to a gene. The CDR3 spells CASSGDRATSSYEQYF. CDR3 coding DNA: TGCGCCAGCAGTGGGGACAGGGCCACGAGCTCCTACGAGCAGTACTTC.

This clone was detected only once. The rearrangement joins TRBV10-1 to TRBJ2-1, with D possibly called TRBD1 or TRBD2 (6 bases each). The CDR3 length is 15 residues. CDR1 is WNHNN and CDR2 is SYGVQD in the germline V gene (reference sequence). Trimming took off 6 bases at V and 4 bases at J, with 16 bases between the two ends. CDR3 DNA: TGCGCCAGCAGCGGCCCCGAGGGGGGTTACAATGAGCAGTTCTTC. Its translation: CASSGPEGGYNEQFF.

The gene calls are TRBV5-1 and TRBJ2-3; TRBD2 aligns across 8 bases. Unmatched junction bases numbered 7, after V lost 1 base and J lost 9 bases. CDR3 length: 14 amino acids. CDR1 SGHRS and CDR2 YFSETQ come from the germline V gene. CDR3 bases: TGCGCCAGCAGCTTGATTCGGGGCGGGGGGACGCAGTATTTT. Translating it yields CASSLIRGGGTQYF.

The rearrangement joins TRBV3-1 (or the pseudogene TRBV3-2) to TRBJ1-5; D is unresolved. The CDR3 extends over 14 amino acids. V was pared by 0 bases and J by 5 bases, with 8 bases between. Germline CDR1 reads LGHDT; CDR2 reads YNNKEL (reference sequence). The CDR3 DNA is TGTGCCAGCAGCCAAGATTTCACCTATCAGCCCCAGCATTTT. It is translated as CASSQDFTYQPQHF.